This T cell receptor beta chain was captured in a study of blood T cell repertoires in COVID-19. Looking at the study overall: Some COVID-19 samples were acute and others convalescent; all came from the United States, Italy and Spain. PBMCs, B-cell-depleted T cells, or T cells provided the cDNA or gDNA that made up the material.

The CDR3 spans 14 residues. Germline loops: CDR1 SGHTA, CDR2 FQGNSA. With 6 bases removed from V and 6 bases from J, the gap between germline ends came to 14 bases. Methods used by the authors: Using reference gene primer amplification, nucleated cell counts were estimated. Clones were sequenced by immunoSEQ multiplex PCR, and TCRdb holds only the in-frame ones, with some missing. D and trimming were read from the DNA, whereas the V and J calls and clone size are those reported in that table. The table has 240,000 or so clones, more than 85% seen once. The sample holds a few counts of this clone. V is TRBV7-2 and J is TRBJ2-2; D might be TRBD1 (6 bases). Input material: peripheral blood. The TCR sequence derives from a woman between 65 and 79 years old with active or convalescent COVID-19. In nucleotides, the CDR3 is TGTGCCAGCAGGGGGTTGACAGGCCCCGGGGAGCTGTTTTTT. It codes for CASRGLTGPGELFF.